The next 29 T cell receptor beta chains were all read from a single sample in a study of neurological immune-mediated disorders. TCRdb processed the 5' RACE reads anew with MiXCR; each CDR3 protein has one entry. The sample contains approximately 100,000 distinct CDR3 sequences, approximately 3.5% of which appear only once. Sequenced input: PBMCs. These receptors all stem from a woman aged 45-59 years with multiple sclerosis.

This clonotype was seen repeatedly, ten times or more. V gene TRBV13 combines with J gene TRBJ2-7; 9 nucleotides match TRBD2. The CDR3 is 16 amino acids. Trimming took 4 bases from V and 1 from J; bases not matched to a gene: 8. CDR1 is PRHDT and CDR2 is FYEKMQ in the germline V gene (reference sequence). For the CDR3, the DNA is TGTGCCAGCAGCTCAGTTTCTAGCGGGGCGTCCTACGAGCAGTACTTC. Its protein product is CASSSVSSGASYEQYF.

This clonotype was seen ten or more times. This rearrangement joins TRBV20-1 to TRBJ2-3; 11 bases fit TRBD2. The V segment lost 4 bases and the J segment 2 bases; nucleotides outside the gene matches: 8. Per germline, CDR1 DFQATT and CDR2 SNEGSKA (reference sequence). The CDR3 totals 16 residues. CDR3: CSAKKLAGVHTDTQYF. In DNA, the CDR3 is TGCAGTGCTAAGAAACTAGCGGGGGTCCACACAGATACGCAGTATTTT.

This clonotype was seen repeatedly, ten times or more. V is TRBV20-1 and J is TRBJ1-6; tentatively, D is TRBD1 (5 bases). This CDR3 region has 15 residues. Between the trimmed V and J ends, which lost 5 bases and 0 bases, there was a span of 11 bases. The germline gives CDR1 DFQATT, CDR2 SNEGSKA (reference sequence). CDR3 sequence reads: CSAPRGGSYNSPLHF. For the CDR3, the DNA is TGCAGTGCTCCGCGCGGGGGCTCCTATAATTCACCCCTCCACTTT.

This clonotype was counted at least ten times. This chain joins TRBV4-2 and TRBJ1-1, with D possibly being TRBD1 (6 bases). Germline-derived CDR1 and CDR2 are LGHNA and YNFKEQ. The CDR3 totals 12 residues. V lost 3 bases and J lost 6, with 8 bases in between. Here the CDR3 reads CASSHPGAEAFF. DNA for the CDR3: TGTGCCAGCAGCCATCCAGGGGCTGAAGCTTTCTTT.

The chain employs TRBV12-3 or TRBV12-4 and TRBJ1-5, with 7 bases aligning to TRBD1. J lost 2 bases, V lost 3 bases, and 4 bases had no gene match. The CDR3 is made up of 15 amino acids. CDR3 coding DNA: TGTGCCAGCAGTTTGACAGGGATAGGCAATCAGCCCCAGCATTTT. Protein sequence: CASSLTGIGNQPQHF.

At least ten counts were recorded for this clonotype. The chain employs TRBV7-6 and TRBJ2-1; a possible D gene is TRBD2 (6 bases). Germline-derived CDR1 and CDR2 are SGHVS and FNYEAQ. This CDR3 contains 11 residues. V was shortened by 11 bases and J by 7 bases, with 12 bases between the two germline ends. This chain's CDR3 is CAAGGVNEQFF. CDR3 nucleotide sequence: TGTGCCGCAGGAGGGGTTAATGAGCAGTTCTTC. Full variable domain (missing parts from reference TRBV7-6 and TRBJ2-1): GAGVSQSPRYKVTKRGQDVALRCDPISGHVSLYWYRQALGQGPEFLTYFNYEAQQDKSGLPNDRFSAERPEGSISTLTIQRTEQRDSAMYRCAAGGVNEQFFGPGTRLTVL.

This clonotype has a count of ten or more. The J gene is TRBJ2-1, the V gene TRBV7-9, with a possible D match to TRBD2 (5 bases). CDR3 length: 13 amino acids. Germline V gives CDR1 SEHNR, CDR2 FQNEAQ (reference sequence). Between the trimmed V and J ends, which lost 0 bases and 7 bases, there was a span of 7 bases. The CDR3 DNA is TGTGCCAGCAGCTTAGCGGCGGGTAATGAGCAGTTCTTC. It yields the protein CASSLAAGNEQFF.

This clonotype occurred many times. CDR3 residues: CASSLGRVNEKLFF. The CDR3 DNA sequence: TGCGCCAGCAGCTTGGGTCGGGTTAATGAAAAACTGTTTTTT. The chain employs TRBV5-1 and TRBJ1-4; no reliable D call. Germline-derived CDR1 and CDR2 are SGHRS and YFSETQ. This CDR3 is built from 14 residues. With 0 bases removed from V and 4 bases from J, the gap between germline ends came to 7 bases. Full variable domain (outside the CDR3, taken from reference TRBV5-1 and TRBJ1-4): KAGVTQTPRYLIKTRGQQVTLSCSPISGHRSVSWYQQTPGQGLQFLFEYFSETQRNKGNFPGRFSGRQFSNSRSEMNVSTLELGDSALYLCASSLGRVNEKLFFGSGTQLSVL.

This clonotype was found many times. The chain recombines TRBV5-1 with TRBJ1-3; the D is unclear. Germline assignment: CDR1 SGHRS and CDR2 YFSETQ. Between the trimmed V and J ends, which lost 1 base and 0 bases, there was a span of 8 bases. The CDR3 contains 15 residues. This CDR3 reads CASSLWGNSGNTIYF. The CDR3 DNA sequence: TGCGCCAGCAGCTTGTGGGGAAACTCTGGAAACACCATATATTTT.

This clonotype was found many times. This chain joins TRBV18 and TRBJ1-4, with a tentative D call TRBD1 (5 bases). The length of the CDR3 is 15 residues. CDR1 and CDR2 (germline): KGHSH, LQKENI. Between the trimmed V and J ends, which lost 0 bases and 8 bases, there was a span of 13 bases. The CDR3 region is CASSPPSQGGEKLFF. As DNA, the CDR3 is TGTGCCAGCTCACCACCGTCTCAGGGTGGCGAAAAACTGTTTTTT.

In its sample, this clonotype was seen many times. CDR3 sequence reads: CASSLTVRVFNQPQHF. CDR3 in DNA: TGCGCCAGCAGCTTGACGGTCCGGGTCTTCAATCAGCCCCAGCATTTT. The V gene is TRBV5-1, the J gene TRBJ1-5; D remains unclear. Germline CDR1 reads SGHRS; CDR2 reads YFSETQ. The V and J ends lost 1 base and 3 bases respectively, with 14 bases between them. The CDR3 consists of 16 residues.

This clonotype was observed many times. This chain connects TRBV5-1 to TRBJ2-7, with 9 positions matching TRBD2. This CDR3 spans 14 amino acids. V trimming: 5 bases; J trimming: 0 bases; junction bases outside the gene matches: 3. Germline loops: CDR1 SGHRS, CDR2 YFSETQ. The CDR3 region is CASSRAGGSYEQYF. For the CDR3, the DNA is TGCGCCAGCAGTCGAGCGGGGGGCTCCTACGAGCAGTACTTC.

This clonotype was seen repeatedly, ten times or more. The V and J genes are TRBV24-1 and TRBJ2-5, with a tentative D call TRBD1 (6 bases). Germline V gene lookup returns CDR1 KGHDR and CDR2 SFDVKD. This CDR3 comprises 17 residues. The V end was cut by 2 bases, the J end by 5 bases, with 20 bases between. CDR3 DNA: TGTGCCACCAGTGATTCGAAGCCGGGACATCCTTGGGAGACCCAGTACTTC. Protein: CATSDSKPGHPWETQYF.

Ten or more counts support this clonotype. This chain links TRBV4-3 with TRBJ1-3; D remains unclear. The CDR3 contains 15 residues. V was cut by 3 bases and J by 0 bases, with 9 bases left in between. Per the germline V gene, CDR1 is LGHNA and CDR2 is YSLEER. The CDR3: CASSQGTYSGNTIYF. DNA for the CDR3: TGCGCCAGCAGCCAGGGTACATACTCTGGAAACACCATATATTTT.

Many counts were recorded for this clonotype. This sequence joins TRBV18 and TRBJ2-1; 7 bases map to TRBD1. Trimming at V came to 4 bases and at J to 8 bases, leaving 5 bases not matched to a gene. Germline V gene lookup returns CDR1 KGHSH and CDR2 LQKENI. The CDR3 runs 13 residues. The CDR3 region is CASSQRQGDEQFF. The DNA of the CDR3 is TGTGCCAGCTCACAGCGACAGGGAGATGAGCAGTTCTTC.

This clonotype came up many times. The chain has TRBV7-8 and TRBJ2-7; D ambiguous. V was pared by 8 bases and J by 4 bases, with 9 bases between. CDR3 size: 11 residues. The germline V gene encodes CDR1 SGHVS and CDR2 FQNEAQ. The CDR3 DNA sequence: TGTGCCAGCGGTTGGGATTACGAGCAGTACTTC. Protein sequence: CASGWDYEQYF. Variable domain in full (rest from reference TRBV7-8 and TRBJ2-7): GAGVSQSPRYKVAKRGQDVALRCDPISGHVSLFWYQQALGQGPEFLTYFQNEAQLDKSGLPSDRFFAERPEGSVSTLKIQRTQQEDSAVYLCASGWDYEQYFGPGTRLTVT.

At least ten counts were recorded for this clonotype. A much larger clone is a single base away; this may be a read error. The chain combines TRBV5-5 with TRBJ2-4, with 10 bases fitting TRBD1. The CDR3 is 14 amino acids. Losses at the gene ends were 4 bases for V and 10 bases for J; bases not matched to a gene: 8. The germline V gene encodes CDR1 SGHKS and CDR2 YYEKEE (reference sequence). CDR3 loop: CASSPRQGAEIQYF. The CDR3 DNA reads as TGTGCCAGCAGCCCGCGACAGGGGGCTGAAATTCAGTACTTC.

This clonotype was seen many times. In nucleotides, the CDR3 is TGCAGTGCCCGGAGACAGGGGAACAATCAGCCCCAGCATTTT. Encoded protein: CSARRQGNNQPQHF. The chain joins TRBV20-1 to TRBJ1-5, with 8 positions matching TRBD1. The V segment lost 6 bases and the J segment 3 bases; nucleotides outside the gene matches: 7. CDR1 is DFQATT, CDR2 SNEGSKA, per germline (reference sequence). This CDR3 is 14 amino acids long.

There are many counts of this clonotype. The gene calls are TRBV12-3 or TRBV12-4 and TRBJ2-7; no definite D call. This CDR3 contains 15 residues. Between the trimmed V and J ends, which lost 6 bases and 0 bases, there was a span of 15 bases. CDR3 in amino acids: CASSTLSSYSYEQYF. As DNA, the CDR3 is TGTGCCAGCAGCACCCTCTCGAGTTACTCCTACGAGCAGTACTTC.

This clonotype was seen at least ten times. The chain is built from TRBV29-1 and TRBJ2-5; D remains ambiguous. Germline CDR1 and CDR2: SQVTM and ANQGSEA. Trimming took 3 bases from V and 0 from J, leaving 5 bases between them. This CDR3 has 12 residues. CDR3 sequence: CSVDRHQETQYF. The CDR3 nucleotides are TGCAGCGTTGATCGGCACCAAGAGACCCAGTACTTC.

Many counts were recorded for this clonotype. In nucleotides, the CDR3 is TGCAGCGTTGACAGGGGCGGGGAGACCCAGTACTTC. It specifies CSVDRGGETQYF. J is TRBJ2-5 and V is TRBV29-1, with D perhaps TRBD1 (6 bases). Trimming took 3 bases from V and 5 from J, leaving 10 bases between them. Germline CDR1 is SQVTM and CDR2 is ANQGSEA. This CDR3 comprises 12 residues. The full variable domain, completed using reference TRBV29-1 and TRBJ2-5, is SAVISQKPSRDICQRGTSLTIQCQVDSQVTMMFWYRQQPGQSLTLIATANQGSEATYESGFVIDKFPISRPNLTFSTLTVSNMSPEDSSIYLCSVDRGGETQYFGPGTRLLVL.

Notes on this clonotype: Given a much more abundant clone one base away, this may be a read error. The chain has TRBV10-2 and TRBJ2-5, with 8 bases identical to TRBD1. Germline assignment: CDR1 WSHSY and CDR2 SAAADI. The CDR3 runs 13 residues. The CDR3 reads CVSIGTGQETQYF. The CDR3 nucleotides read TGCGTCAGCATAGGGACAGGCCAAGAGACCCAGTACTTC.

This clonotype was observed many times. The rearrangement uses TRBV9 and TRBJ2-7; 10 bases map to TRBD1. Germline V gene data show CDR1 as SGDLS and CDR2 as YYNGEE. CDR3 length: 15 residues. Unmatched junction bases numbered 7, after V lost 0 bases and J lost 7 bases. CDR3 DNA: TGTGCCAGCAGCGTAGGGGACAGGGGAGGCCTTGAGCAGTACTTC. Translated, it gives CASSVGDRGGLEQYF.

This clonotype was counted many times. This chain joins TRBV6-6 and TRBJ1-6; no firm D call. Trimming shortened V by 7 bases and J by 7 bases, and 11 bases separated the two germline ends. The germline V gene has CDR1 MNHNY and CDR2 SVGAGI (reference sequence). CDR3 size: 13 residues. CDR3 sequence (DNA): TGTGCCAGCATGGAATTGTCGAATTCACCCCTCCACTTT. Translated: CASMELSNSPLHF.

This clonotype appeared a few times. This may stem from a read error, because a much larger clone lies one nucleotide away. J is TRBJ1-6 and V is TRBV7-2, with a weak D call TRBD1 (5 bases). The CDR3 length is 14 residues. Germline V gene lookup returns CDR1 SGHTA and CDR2 FQGNSA. The DNA of the CDR3 is TGTGCCAGCAGCCGGGACGCTATAGACTCACACCTCCACTTT. Its translation: CASSRDAIDSHLHF.

This clonotype was observed many times. The chain links TRBV14 to TRBJ1-1; no firm D call. CDR1 and CDR2 (germline): SGHDN, FVKESK. V was trimmed by 6 bases and J by 1 base, leaving 12 bases between them. The CDR3 is made up of 14 amino acids. In DNA, the CDR3 is TGTGCCAGCAGTTACGGTGGGAAGAACACTGAAGCTTTCTTT. It is translated as CASSYGGKNTEAFF.

This clonotype was counted ten times or more. This sequence joins TRBV20-1 and TRBJ1-2; D is ambiguous. Germline-derived CDR1 and CDR2 are DFQATT and SNEGSKA (reference sequence). V gave up 6 bases and J gave up 7 bases, with 24 bases separating them. CDR3 size: 15 residues. As DNA, the CDR3 is TGCAGTGCCAGACCGATTGGAGCGAGTGGGAGTGGCTACACCTTC. It codes for CSARPIGASGSGYTF.

This clonotype was seen ten or more times. This chain uses TRBV20-1 with TRBJ2-7, with a weak D call TRBD2 (5 bases). The CDR3 extends over 16 amino acids. CDR1 is DFQATT, CDR2 SNEGSKA, per germline (reference sequence). Between the trimmed V and J ends, which lost 0 bases and 4 bases, there was a span of 19 bases. CDR3 sequence (DNA): TGCAGTGCTAGAGACCTAGAGAACGGGGTCCAGTACGAGCAGTACTTC. Its protein is CSARDLENGVQYEQYF.

This clonotype was seen many times. The CDR3 spells CASSPTTLGNIQYF. The CDR3 nucleotides read TGCGCCAGCAGCCCAACGACTTTGGGGAACATTCAGTACTTC. The rearrangement joins TRBV5-1 to TRBJ2-4; D call uncertain. The length of the CDR3 is 14 residues. The V and J ends lost 4 bases and 7 bases respectively, with 15 bases between them. CDR1 SGHRS and CDR2 YFSETQ come from the germline V gene.